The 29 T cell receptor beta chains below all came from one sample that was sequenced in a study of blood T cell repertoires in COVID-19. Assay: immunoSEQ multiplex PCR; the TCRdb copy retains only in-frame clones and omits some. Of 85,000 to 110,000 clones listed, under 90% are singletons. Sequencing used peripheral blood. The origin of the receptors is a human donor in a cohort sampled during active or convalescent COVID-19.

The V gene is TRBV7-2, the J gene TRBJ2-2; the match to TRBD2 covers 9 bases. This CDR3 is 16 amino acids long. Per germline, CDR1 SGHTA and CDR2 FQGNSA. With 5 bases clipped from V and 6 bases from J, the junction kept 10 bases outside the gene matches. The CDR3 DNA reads TGTGCCAGCAGCCTTCGGAGCGGGGGGTCGTCCGGGGAGCTGTTTTTT. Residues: CASSLRSGGSSGELFF.

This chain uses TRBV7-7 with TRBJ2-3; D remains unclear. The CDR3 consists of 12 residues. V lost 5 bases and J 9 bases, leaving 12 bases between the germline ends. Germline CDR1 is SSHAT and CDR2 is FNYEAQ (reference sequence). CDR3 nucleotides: TGTGCCAGCAGCCCTCTGGTGGCCACGCAGTATTTT. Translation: CASSPLVATQYF.

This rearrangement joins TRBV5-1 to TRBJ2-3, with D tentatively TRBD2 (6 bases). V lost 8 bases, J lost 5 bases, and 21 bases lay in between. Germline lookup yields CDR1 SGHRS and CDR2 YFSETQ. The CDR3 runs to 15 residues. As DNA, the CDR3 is TGCGCCAGTTCCACCCGGGCGGGGATTAGAGATACGCAGTATTTT. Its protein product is CASSTRAGIRDTQYF.

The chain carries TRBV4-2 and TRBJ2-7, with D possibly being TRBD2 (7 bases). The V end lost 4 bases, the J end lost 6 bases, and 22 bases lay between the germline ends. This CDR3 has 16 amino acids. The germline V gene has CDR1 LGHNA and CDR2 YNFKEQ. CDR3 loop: CASSPKAAGGAGEQYF. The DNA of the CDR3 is TGTGCCAGCAGCCCAAAGGCAGCTGGGGGGGCGGGCGAGCAGTACTTC.

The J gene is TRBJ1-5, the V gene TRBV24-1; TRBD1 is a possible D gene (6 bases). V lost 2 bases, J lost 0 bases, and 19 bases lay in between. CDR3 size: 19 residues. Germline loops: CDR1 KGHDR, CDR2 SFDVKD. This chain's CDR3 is CATSDSSRGDGSSNQPQHF. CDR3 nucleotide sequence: TGTGCCACCAGTGATTCTTCCAGGGGCGATGGTAGTAGCAATCAGCCCCAGCATTTT.

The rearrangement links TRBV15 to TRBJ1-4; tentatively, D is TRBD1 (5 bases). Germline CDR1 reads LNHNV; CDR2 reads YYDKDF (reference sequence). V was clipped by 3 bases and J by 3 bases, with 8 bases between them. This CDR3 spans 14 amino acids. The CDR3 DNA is TGTGCCACCAGCAGGGGGGGTGCTAATGAAAAACTGTTTTTT. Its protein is CATSRGGANEKLFF.

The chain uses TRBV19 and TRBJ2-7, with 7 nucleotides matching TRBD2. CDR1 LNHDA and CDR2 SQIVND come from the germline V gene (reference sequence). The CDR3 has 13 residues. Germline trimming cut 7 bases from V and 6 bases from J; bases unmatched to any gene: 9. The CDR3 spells CASTRERGGEQYF. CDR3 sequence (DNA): TGTGCCAGTACCCGGGAGCGGGGTGGCGAGCAGTACTTC.

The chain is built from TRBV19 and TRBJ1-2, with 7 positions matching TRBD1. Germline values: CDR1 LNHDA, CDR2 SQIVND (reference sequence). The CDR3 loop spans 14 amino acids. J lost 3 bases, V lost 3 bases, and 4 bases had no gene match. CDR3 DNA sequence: TGTGCCAGTAGTATTGACAGGGAGGACTATGGCTACACCTTC. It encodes CASSIDREDYGYTF. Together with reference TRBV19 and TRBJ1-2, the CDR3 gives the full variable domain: DGGITQSPKYLFRKEGQNVTLSCEQNLNHDAMYWYRQDPGQGLRLIYYSQIVNDFQKGDIAEGYSVSREKKESFPLTVTSAQKNPTAFYLCASSIDREDYGYTFGSGTRLTVV.

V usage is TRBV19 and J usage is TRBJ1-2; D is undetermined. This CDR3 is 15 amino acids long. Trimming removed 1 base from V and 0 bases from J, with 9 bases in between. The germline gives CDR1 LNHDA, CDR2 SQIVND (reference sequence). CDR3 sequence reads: CASSIVDGANYGYTF. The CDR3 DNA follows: TGTGCCAGTAGTATAGTCGACGGAGCTAACTATGGCTACACCTTC.

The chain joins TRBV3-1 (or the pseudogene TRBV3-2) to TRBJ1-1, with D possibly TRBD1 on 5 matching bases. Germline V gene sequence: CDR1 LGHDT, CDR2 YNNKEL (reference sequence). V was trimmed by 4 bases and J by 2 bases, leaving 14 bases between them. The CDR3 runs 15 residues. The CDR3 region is CASSPWTPSNTEAFF. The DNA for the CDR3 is TGTGCCAGCAGCCCCTGGACACCGAGCAACACTGAAGCTTTCTTT.

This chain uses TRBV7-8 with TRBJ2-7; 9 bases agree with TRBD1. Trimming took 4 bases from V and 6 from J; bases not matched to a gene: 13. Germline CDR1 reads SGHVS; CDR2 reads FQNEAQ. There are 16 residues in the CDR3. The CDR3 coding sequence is TGTGCCAGCAGCTCGCTTCTAGGGACAGGGCATCCCGAGCAGTACTTC. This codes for CASSSLLGTGHPEQYF.

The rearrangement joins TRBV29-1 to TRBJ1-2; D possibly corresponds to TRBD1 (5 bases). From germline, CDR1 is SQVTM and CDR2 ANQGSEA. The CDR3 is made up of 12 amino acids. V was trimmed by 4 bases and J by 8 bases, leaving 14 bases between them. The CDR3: CSVVWQGEGYTF. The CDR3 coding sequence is TGCAGCGTTGTATGGCAGGGTGAAGGCTACACCTTC.

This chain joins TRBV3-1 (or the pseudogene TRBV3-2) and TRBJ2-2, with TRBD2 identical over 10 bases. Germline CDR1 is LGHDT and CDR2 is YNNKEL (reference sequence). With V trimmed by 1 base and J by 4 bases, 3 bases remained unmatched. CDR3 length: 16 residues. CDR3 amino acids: CASSQASGGPTGELFF. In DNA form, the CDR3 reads TGTGCCAGCAGCCAAGCTAGCGGGGGACCCACCGGGGAGCTGTTTTTT.

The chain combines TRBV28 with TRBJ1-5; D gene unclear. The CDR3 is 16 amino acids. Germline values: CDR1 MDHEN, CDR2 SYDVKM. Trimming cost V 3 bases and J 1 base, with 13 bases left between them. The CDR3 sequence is CASSFRGSESNQPQHF. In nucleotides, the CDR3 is TGTGCCAGCAGTTTTAGAGGGTCGGAGAGCAATCAGCCCCAGCATTTT.

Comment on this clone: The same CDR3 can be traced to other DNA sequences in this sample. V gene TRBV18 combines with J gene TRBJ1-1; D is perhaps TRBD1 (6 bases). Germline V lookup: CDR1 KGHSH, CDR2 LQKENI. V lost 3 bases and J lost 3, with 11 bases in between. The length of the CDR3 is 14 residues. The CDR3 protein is CASSPRGRDTEAFF. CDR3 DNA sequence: TGTGCCAGCTCACCCAGGGGAAGGGACACTGAAGCTTTCTTT.

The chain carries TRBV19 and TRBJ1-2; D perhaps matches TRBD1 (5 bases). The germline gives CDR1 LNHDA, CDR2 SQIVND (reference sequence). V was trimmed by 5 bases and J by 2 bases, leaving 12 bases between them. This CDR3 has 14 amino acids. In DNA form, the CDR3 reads TGTGCCAGTAGTGCGAGACGGGGGAACTATGGCTACACCTTC. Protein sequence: CASSARRGNYGYTF.

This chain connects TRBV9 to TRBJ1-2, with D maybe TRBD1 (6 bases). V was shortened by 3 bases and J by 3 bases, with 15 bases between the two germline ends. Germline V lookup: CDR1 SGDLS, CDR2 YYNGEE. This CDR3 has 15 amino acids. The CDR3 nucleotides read TGTGCCAGCAGCGACGACGGGGGGCGGTACTATGGCTACACCTTC. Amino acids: CASSDDGGRYYGYTF.

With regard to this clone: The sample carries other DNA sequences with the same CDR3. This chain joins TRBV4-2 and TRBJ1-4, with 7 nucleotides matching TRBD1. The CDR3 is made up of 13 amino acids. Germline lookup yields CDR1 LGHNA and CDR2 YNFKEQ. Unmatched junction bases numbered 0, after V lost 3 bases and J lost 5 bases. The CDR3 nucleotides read TGTGCCAGCAGCCAGGACAGGAATGAAAAACTGTTTTTT. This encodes CASSQDRNEKLFF.

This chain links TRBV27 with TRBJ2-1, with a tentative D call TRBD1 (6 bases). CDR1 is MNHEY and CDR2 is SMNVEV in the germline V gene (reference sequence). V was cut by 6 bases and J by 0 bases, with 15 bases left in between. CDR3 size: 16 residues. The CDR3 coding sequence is TGTGCCAGCAGCGACCGGGACACCTACTCCTACAATGAGCAGTTCTTC. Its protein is CASSDRDTYSYNEQFF.

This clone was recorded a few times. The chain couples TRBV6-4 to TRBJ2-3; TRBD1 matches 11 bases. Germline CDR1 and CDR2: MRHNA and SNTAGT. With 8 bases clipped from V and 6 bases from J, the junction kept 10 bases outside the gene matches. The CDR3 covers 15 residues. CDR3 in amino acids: CASSRTGGAGDTQYF. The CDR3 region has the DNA TGTGCCAGCTCCCGGACAGGGGGCGCTGGGGATACGCAGTATTTT.

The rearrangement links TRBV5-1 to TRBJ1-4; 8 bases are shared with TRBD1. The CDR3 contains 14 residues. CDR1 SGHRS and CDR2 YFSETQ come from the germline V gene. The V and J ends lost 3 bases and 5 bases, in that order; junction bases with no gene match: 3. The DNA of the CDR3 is TGCGCCAGCAGCTATACAGGGGGGAATGAAAAACTGTTTTTT. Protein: CASSYTGGNEKLFF.

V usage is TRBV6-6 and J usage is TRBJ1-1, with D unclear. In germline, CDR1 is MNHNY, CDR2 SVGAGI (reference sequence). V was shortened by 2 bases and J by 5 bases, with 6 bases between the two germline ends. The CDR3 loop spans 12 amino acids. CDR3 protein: CASSYTSTEAFF. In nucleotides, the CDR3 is TGTGCCAGCAGTTACACTTCTACTGAAGCTTTCTTT.

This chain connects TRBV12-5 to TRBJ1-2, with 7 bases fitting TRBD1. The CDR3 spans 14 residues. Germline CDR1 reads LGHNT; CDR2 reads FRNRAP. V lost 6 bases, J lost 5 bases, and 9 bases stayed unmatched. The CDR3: CASGFRDRAYGYTF. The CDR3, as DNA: TGTGCTAGTGGCTTCAGGGACAGAGCTTATGGCTACACCTTC.

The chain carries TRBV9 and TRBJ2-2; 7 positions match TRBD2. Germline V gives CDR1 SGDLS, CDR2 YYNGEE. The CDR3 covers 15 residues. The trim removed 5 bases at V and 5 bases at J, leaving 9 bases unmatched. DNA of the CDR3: TGTGCCAGCAGTATCGGACTAGGTGGGACCGGGGAGCTGTTTTTT. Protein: CASSIGLGGTGELFF.

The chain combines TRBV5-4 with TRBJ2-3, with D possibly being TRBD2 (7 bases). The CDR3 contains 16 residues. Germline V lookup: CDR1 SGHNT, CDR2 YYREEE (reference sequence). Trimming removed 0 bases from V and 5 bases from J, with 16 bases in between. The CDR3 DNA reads TGTGCCAGCAGCTTGGTTGTGGGGGGGCCTATAGATACGCAGTATTTT. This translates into CASSLVVGGPIDTQYF.

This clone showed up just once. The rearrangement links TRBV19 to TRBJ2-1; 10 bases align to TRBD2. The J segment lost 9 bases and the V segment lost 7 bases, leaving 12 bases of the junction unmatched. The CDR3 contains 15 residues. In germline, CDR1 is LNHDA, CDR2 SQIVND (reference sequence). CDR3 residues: CASTDQRGGQGEQFF. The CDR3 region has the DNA TGTGCCAGTACCGACCAGCGGGGGGGCCAGGGTGAGCAGTTCTTC.

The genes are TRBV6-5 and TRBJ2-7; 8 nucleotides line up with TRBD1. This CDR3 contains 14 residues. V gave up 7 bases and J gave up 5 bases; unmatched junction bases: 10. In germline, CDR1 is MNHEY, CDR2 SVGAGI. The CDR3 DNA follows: TGTGCCAGCACTATCGGACAGGGATGGGACGAGCAGTACTTC. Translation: CASTIGQGWDEQYF.

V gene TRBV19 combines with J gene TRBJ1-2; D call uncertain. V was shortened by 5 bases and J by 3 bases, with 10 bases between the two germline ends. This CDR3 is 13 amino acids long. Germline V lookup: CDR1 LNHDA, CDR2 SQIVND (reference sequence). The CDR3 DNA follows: TGTGCCAGTAGTCCCCGGTTGCACTATGGCTACACCTTC. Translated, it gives CASSPRLHYGYTF.

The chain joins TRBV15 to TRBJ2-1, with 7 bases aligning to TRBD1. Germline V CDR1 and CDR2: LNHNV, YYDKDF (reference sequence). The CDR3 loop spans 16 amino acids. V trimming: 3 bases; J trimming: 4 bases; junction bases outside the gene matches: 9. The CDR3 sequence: CATSRGKDRRYNEQFF. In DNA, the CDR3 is TGTGCCACCAGCAGGGGGAAGGACAGGCGATACAATGAGCAGTTCTTC.